This T cell receptor (beta chain) was observed in a study of T-cell reconstitution after alpha-beta-depleted transplantation in children (dated by TCRdb to 2016 to 2017). Notes on the research overall: Using TCR repertoire profiling, the study followed T-cell immune reconstitution in a quantitative way in children after TCRalphabeta/CD19-depleted allogeneic hematopoietic cell transplantation.

In regard to this clonotype: Its antigen is still unknown. No much larger clone is present one base from it, and per-base qualities are unavailable.

To prepare the library, PCR was applied. TCRdb names Illumina HiSeq 2500 as the instrument used. Molecular barcoding was employed in the preparation of TCR libraries, with unique molecular identifiers being used to normalize TCRbeta repertoire quantification. TCRdb redid the processing of the public reads, applying fastp at Q25 and MiXCR, and retained in-frame beta chains. Entries are consolidated by CDR3 protein sequence, retaining the most common genes and DNA. In this sample the table shows about 400,000 distinct CDR3 sequences, roughly 22% of which occur a single time. The ten largest clones represent approximately 3.8% of the sample. The junction carries 11 bases between V and J, which are trimmed by 5 bases and 0 bases respectively. The germline V gene (reference sequence) provides CDR1 DFQATT and CDR2 SNEGSKA. There are 13 amino acids in the CDR3, from cysteine to phenylalanine inclusive. The sequence is cut down to CDR3 DNA, 39 bases in frame from base 1.

This receptor was identified in a human donor who donated a stem cell graft to a child with acute myeloid leukemia. Specimen: PBMCs from the stem cell graft donor, collected from the stem cell graft. This chain joins TRBV20-1 to TRBJ2-7; perhaps TRBD2 is the D gene, with 6 bases matching. The nucleotides read TGCAGTGCTTCCCGGGACTTCTCCTACGAGCAGTACTTC. Translated, this gives CSASRDFSYEQYF.